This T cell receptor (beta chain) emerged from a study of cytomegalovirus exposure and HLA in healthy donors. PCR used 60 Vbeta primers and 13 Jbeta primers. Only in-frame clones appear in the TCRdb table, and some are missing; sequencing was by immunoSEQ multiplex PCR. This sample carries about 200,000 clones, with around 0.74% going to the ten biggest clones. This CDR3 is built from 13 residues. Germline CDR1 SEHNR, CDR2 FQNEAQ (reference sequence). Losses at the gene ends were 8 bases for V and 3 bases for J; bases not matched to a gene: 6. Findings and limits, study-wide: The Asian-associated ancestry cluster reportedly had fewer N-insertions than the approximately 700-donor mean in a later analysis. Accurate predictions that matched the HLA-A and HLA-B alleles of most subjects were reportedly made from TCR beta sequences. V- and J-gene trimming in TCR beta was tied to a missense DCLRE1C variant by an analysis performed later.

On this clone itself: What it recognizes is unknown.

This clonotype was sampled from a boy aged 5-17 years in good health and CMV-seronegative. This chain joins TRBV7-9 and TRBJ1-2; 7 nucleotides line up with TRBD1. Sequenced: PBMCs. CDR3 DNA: TGTGCCAGCTTATTAGACAGGGACTATGGCTACACCTTC. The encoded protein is CASLLDRDYGYTF.